This TCR beta chain appears in the sequencing data of a study of regulatory T cells in long-lasting Graves disease (dated by TCRdb to about 2021). In terms of the full investigation: In the newly diagnosed Graves' disease group, patients had been taking antithyroid drugs for less than 3 months. Patients with persistent Graves' disease were compared with patients with newly diagnosed Graves' disease using TCR sequencing and RNA sequencing of peripheral blood. The study was conducted in China and was registered as a clinical trial. A total of around 33 samples underwent TCR sequencing, from about 13 patients with persistent Graves' disease and some 20 patients with newly diagnosed Graves' disease. Study-wide findings and limitations: Peripheral blood alone was examined, since thyroid tissue, which constituted the primary lesion, could not be accessed. Lower TCR Shannon entropy and fewer highly expanded clones were observed in persistent Graves' disease patients than in newly diagnosed patients, which suggested clonal expansion. Only the TCR beta chain was sequenced and analyzed. TRBV28, TRBJ1-2 and TRBJ2-5 were preferentially used in persistent disease, while TRBV20-1 and TRBJ2-1 were favored in newly diagnosed disease. As a limitation, the authors acknowledged that the small sample size may reduce accuracy. Patients with persistent disease shared more public clonotypes (about 2,700) than newly diagnosed patients did (roughly 970).

The time point label here, explained by the study, means: newly diagnosed GD, antithyroid drugs for less than 3 months. RNA was extracted from PBMCs in TRIzol for both TCR sequencing and RNA sequencing. Graves' disease was diagnosed according to American Thyroid Association guidelines. Recruitment of patients was carried out at an endocrinology department in Xi'an, China. Each patient gave about 8.1 milliliters of peripheral blood, collected in an EDTA anticoagulant tube. PBMCs were isolated by Ficoll Paque Plus density gradient separation without further T cell sorting. An Agilent 2100 Bioanalyzer and agarose gel were used to assess RNA quality, and a NanoDrop 2000 was used to measure RNA concentration. As concerns this clonotype: This clone's antigen is unknown. No much larger clonotype is one base removed from it; base qualities were not supplied.

The germline V gene (reference sequence) yields SEHNR for CDR1 and FQNEAQ for CDR2. The CDR3 numbers 15 residues from cysteine through phenylalanine. The retained sequence is limited to the CDR3, 45 bases, with the frame set at the first base. Clipping removes 3 bases from V and 5 bases from J, with 5 as the unmatched junction base count. The library was obtained by multiplex PCR. The data were produced on an Illumina HiSeq 4000. iRepertoire HTBI primers and Arm-PCR amplification of CDR3 regions were used to construct TCR beta libraries. Gel purification was performed on PCR products prior to sequencing. Per the authors' processing: Gene usage analysis of CDR3 amino acid clonotypes used the roughly 62 TRBV and some 15 TRBJ segments found across samples. COPE and FqMerger were used to merge filtered high-quality paired reads into contigs. BLAST was used to align contigs to IMGT TRBV, TRBD and TRBJ reference genes, and CDR3 was defined according to IMGT. Highly expanded clones were defined as clonotypes with a frequency above 0.1%. Shannon entropy served as the measure of repertoire diversity, while the Gini coefficient captured V-J evenness. Public clonotypes were defined as clonotypes shared by more than one individual. The public reads were quality trimmed at Q25 with fastp and then assembled into clones with MiXCR by TCRdb, keeping productive beta chains. Identical CDR3 protein sequences are pooled into one entry, listed with their most common genes and DNA. None of the V and J calls come from the authors' own analysis; TCRdb made them. The sample table lists hundreds of thousands of distinct CDR3 sequences, around 17% of them with a count of one. The ten top clones hold under 20% of the sample.

The sample also formed part of further work on T cells in Graves' hyperthyroidism and ophthalmopathy. Reported in the second study: Graves' hyperthyroidism was defined as stable when no progression to ophthalmopathy occurred over 18 months of follow-up. Hyperthyroidism patients were newly diagnosed, had a disease duration of under 2 months, and were aged 18 to 65 years. Exclusion was applied to patients with uncontrolled infections, other autoimmune diseases, pregnancy or lactation. Diagnoses were established on the basis of clinical symptoms, serum thyroxine and TRAb, thyroid ultrasound, and orbital computed tomography. The TCR CDR3 was subjected to a first round of RT-PCR using the HTBI primer set and the Qiagen OneStep RT-PCR kit. Most expanded thyroid clonotypes (frequency above 0.001) were also detected in blood, a finding suggesting that blood repertoires may reflect thyroid immune responses. In cross-validation, a model built on a 13 V-J signature told ophthalmopathy apart from stable hyperthyroidism with approximately 90% sensitivity and around 84% specificity, and in testing the same model reached 80%/75%. In validation, progression to ophthalmopathy was predicted by the model with around 70% sensitivity and nearly 75% specificity, a median of approximately 6.5 months before onset. To identify TCR V-J signatures that set the groups apart, the researchers used a discovery cohort of roughly 100 patients, made up of approximately 43 with Graves' ophthalmopathy and some 56 with stable Graves' hyperthyroidism. Prospective prediction of ophthalmopathy was tested in an independent validation cohort of some 20 hyperthyroidism patients and some 17 patients who later progressed to ophthalmopathy. The roughly 91 discovery patients were randomly split 7:3 into training and test sets. Thyroid tissue and blood T-cell repertoires from six or seven Graves' hyperthyroidism patients were also compared in the study. After blood sampling, hyperthyroidism patients were treated with methimazole at a starting dose of 30 mg daily, and ophthalmopathy patients were treated with high-dose intravenous methylprednisolone. The libraries were constructed in a second round of multiplex PCR and then size-selected and purified. Sequencing of the libraries was done on an Illumina HiSeq2000 using paired-end 100 bp reads. SOAPnuke was used to process the raw data, throwing out any read that contained adapters or uncalled bases, had a mean Phred below 15, or lacked an exact constant-primer or identifier match. COPE v1.2.5 was used to merge the high-quality paired reads, and each unique nucleotide sequence was defined as a clonotype. MiTCR v1.1 was used to align clonotypes to the IMGT TRBV, TRBD and TRBJ reference segments. The analysis was restricted to V-J combinations with a frequency above 0.0001, which together covered 99.2% of the repertoires. A TCS score was defined as the ratio between F50 (clonal expansion) and ExV (chaos), using BLOSUM62-based TCRdist between CDR3 peptides within each V-J. Welch's t-statistics and random forest reduced some 510 V-J features to roughly 13, which were used in a naive Bayes classifier (R e1071). No statistical method was used to fix the sample size in advance, and group allocation was not hidden from the investigators. TCR Vbeta CDR3 sequencing of some 140 peripheral blood samples (roughly 43 ophthalmopathy, 75 or so hyperthyroidism and approximately 17 progressor patients) is reported in the paper.

The material sequenced was peripheral blood mononuclear cells (PBMCs), taken at new diagnosis, from a patient treated with antithyroid drugs. The chain joins TRBV7-9 to TRBJ1-4, and TRBD1 aligns with 8 junction nucleotides. The source of this sequence is a woman in her twenties or thirties with Graves disease. Donor details come from another sample of the same person, matched by shared clones. The CDR3 protein: CASSFNTGGNEKLFF. The bases are TGTGCCAGCAGCTTTAATACAGGGGGAAATGAAAAACTGTTTTTT. The reference TRBV7-9 and TRBJ1-4 proteins fill in what lies around the CDR3, so the full variable domain reads DTGVSQNPRHKITKRGQNVTFRCDPISEHNRLYWYRQTLGQGPEFLTYFQNEAQLEKSRLLSDRFSAERPKGSFSTLEIQRTEQGDSAMYLCASSFNTGGNEKLFFGSGTQLSVL.